The T cell receptor beta chain under discussion was sequenced for a study of regulatory T cells in long-lasting Graves disease. Through Arm-PCR of CDR3 regions and iRepertoire HTBI primers, TCR beta libraries were built. One entry per CDR3 protein, called by TCRdb with MiXCR from the multiplex PCR reads. Of approximately 460,000 distinct CDR3 sequences in the sample, 16% are singletons; the top ten hold about 10%. V was cut by 3 bases and J by 3 bases, with 11 bases left in between. Germline CDR1 and CDR2: KGHSH and LQKENI. The CDR3 runs to 14 residues. Ten or more counts support this clonotype. The antigen is undetermined. Time point described: newly diagnosed GD, antithyroid drugs for less than 3 months. PBMCs were the source of the RNA used for TCR sequencing. General study findings and limits: It is possible that accuracy was reduced by the small size of the sample. Those with persistent disease had in common more public clonotypes (about 2,700) than new patients (approximately 990).

These data are also associated with another study on T cells in Graves' hyperthyroidism and ophthalmopathy. That source adds: During a first-round RT-PCR of the TCR CDR3, the HTBI primer set was used.

The sequenced sample was peripheral blood mononuclear cells (PBMCs), obtained at new diagnosis, from a patient treated with antithyroid drugs. This clonotype originated in a woman aged 25 to 39 with Graves disease. The chain recombines TRBV18 with TRBJ1-1, with D possibly being TRBD1 (5 bases). The CDR3 bases are TGTGCCAGCTCACCGATCAGGGAGGACACTGAAGCTTTCTTT. As protein: CASSPIREDTEAFF.